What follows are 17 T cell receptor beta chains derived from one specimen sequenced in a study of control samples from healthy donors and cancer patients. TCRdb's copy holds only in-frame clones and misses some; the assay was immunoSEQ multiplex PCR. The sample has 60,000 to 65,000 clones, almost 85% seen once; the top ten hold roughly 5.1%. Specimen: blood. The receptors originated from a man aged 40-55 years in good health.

CDR3 region: CASRTSGGPYEQYF. DNA for the CDR3: TGTGCCAGCAGAACTAGCGGGGGGCCCTACGAGCAGTACTTC. V and J are TRBV2 and TRBJ2-7, with 12 bases that match TRBD2. CDR1 is SNHLY and CDR2 is FYNNEI in the germline V gene. The CDR3 totals 14 residues. The trim removed 6 bases at V and 2 bases at J, leaving 2 bases unmatched.

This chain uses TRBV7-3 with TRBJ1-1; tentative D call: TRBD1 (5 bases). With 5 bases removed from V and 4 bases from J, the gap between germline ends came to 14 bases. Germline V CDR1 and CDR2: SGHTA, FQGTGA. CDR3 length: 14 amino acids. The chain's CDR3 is CASSPQGSSTEAFF. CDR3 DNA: TGTGCCAGCAGCCCCCAGGGATCGAGCACTGAAGCTTTCTTT. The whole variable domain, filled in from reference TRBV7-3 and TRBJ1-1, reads GAGVSQTPSNKVTEKGKYVELRCDPISGHTALYWYRQSLGQGPEFLIYFQGTGAADDSGLPNDRFFAVRPEGSVSTLKIQRTERGDSAVYLCASSPQGSSTEAFFGQGTRLTVV.

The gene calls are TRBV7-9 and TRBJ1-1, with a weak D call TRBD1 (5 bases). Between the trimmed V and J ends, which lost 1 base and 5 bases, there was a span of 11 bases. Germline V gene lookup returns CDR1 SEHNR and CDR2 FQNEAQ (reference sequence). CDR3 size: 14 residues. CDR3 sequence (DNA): TGTGCCAGCAGCTTAGGAGGGGACGTGACTGAAGCTTTCTTT. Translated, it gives CASSLGGDVTEAFF.

The CDR3 reads CASSIARRDTGELFF. CDR3 bases: TGTGCCAGTAGTATAGCTAGAAGGGACACCGGGGAGCTGTTTTTT. The chain combines TRBV19 with TRBJ2-2; D is unclear. Germline-derived CDR1 and CDR2 are LNHDA and SQIVND (reference sequence). The CDR3 sequence is 15 residues long. V was shortened by 1 base and J by 3 bases, with 9 bases between the two germline ends. Supplemented by reference TRBV19 and TRBJ2-2, the full variable domain reads DGGITQSPKYLFRKEGQNVTLSCEQNLNHDAMYWYRQDPGQGLRLIYYSQIVNDFQKGDIAEGYSVSREKKESFPLTVTSAQKNPTAFYLCASSIARRDTGELFFGEGSRLTVL.

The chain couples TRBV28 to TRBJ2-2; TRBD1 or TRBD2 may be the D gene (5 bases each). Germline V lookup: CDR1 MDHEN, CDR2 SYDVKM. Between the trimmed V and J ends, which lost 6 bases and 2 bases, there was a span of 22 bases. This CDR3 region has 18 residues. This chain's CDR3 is CASSDPRGRTSNTGELFF. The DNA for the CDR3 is TGTGCCAGCAGCGACCCTCGGGGTCGGACATCTAACACCGGGGAGCTGTTTTTT.

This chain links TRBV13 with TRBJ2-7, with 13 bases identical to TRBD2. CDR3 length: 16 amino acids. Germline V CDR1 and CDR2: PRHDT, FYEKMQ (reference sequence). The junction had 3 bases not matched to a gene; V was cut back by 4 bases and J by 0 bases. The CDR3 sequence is CASSSRTSGSSYEQYF. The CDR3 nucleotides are TGTGCCAGCAGCTCCCGGACTAGCGGGAGCTCCTACGAGCAGTACTTC.

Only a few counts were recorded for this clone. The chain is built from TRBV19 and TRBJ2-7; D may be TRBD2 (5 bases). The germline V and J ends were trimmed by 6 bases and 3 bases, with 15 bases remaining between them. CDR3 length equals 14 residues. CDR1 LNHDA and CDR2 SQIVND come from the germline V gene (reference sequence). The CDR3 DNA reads TGTGCCAGTAGCACCCCTGGACTTCTCTACGAGCAGTACTTC. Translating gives CASSTPGLLYEQYF. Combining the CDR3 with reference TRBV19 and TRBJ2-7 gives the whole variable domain DGGITQSPKYLFRKEGQNVTLSCEQNLNHDAMYWYRQDPGQGLRLIYYSQIVNDFQKGDIAEGYSVSREKKESFPLTVTSAQKNPTAFYLCASSTPGLLYEQYFGPGTRLTVT.

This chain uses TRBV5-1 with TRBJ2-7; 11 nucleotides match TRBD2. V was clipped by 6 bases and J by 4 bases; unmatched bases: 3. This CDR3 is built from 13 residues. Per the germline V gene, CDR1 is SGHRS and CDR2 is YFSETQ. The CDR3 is CASNLAGGYEQYF. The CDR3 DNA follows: TGCGCCAGCAATCTAGCGGGAGGTTACGAGCAGTACTTC.

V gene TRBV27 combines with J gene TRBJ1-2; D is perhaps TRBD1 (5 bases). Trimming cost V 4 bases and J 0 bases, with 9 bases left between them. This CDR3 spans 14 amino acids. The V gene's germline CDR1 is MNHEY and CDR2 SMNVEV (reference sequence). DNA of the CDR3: TGTGCCAGCAGTTGGCAGGGAGCTAACTATGGCTACACCTTC. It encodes CASSWQGANYGYTF.

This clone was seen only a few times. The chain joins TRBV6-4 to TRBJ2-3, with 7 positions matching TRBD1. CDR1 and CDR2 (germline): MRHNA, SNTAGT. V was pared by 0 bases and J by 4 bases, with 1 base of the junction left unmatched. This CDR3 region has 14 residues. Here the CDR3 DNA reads TGTGCCAGCAGTGACTCGCAGGGGGCAGATACGCAGTATTTT. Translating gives CASSDSQGADTQYF.

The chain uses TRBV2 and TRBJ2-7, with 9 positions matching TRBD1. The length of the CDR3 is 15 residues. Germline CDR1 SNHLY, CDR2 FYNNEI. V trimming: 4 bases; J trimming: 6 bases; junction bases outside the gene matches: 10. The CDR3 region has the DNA TGTGCCAGCAGTGGACCGGGACAGGGAAATGGCGAGCAGTACTTC. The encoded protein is CASSGPGQGNGEQYF.

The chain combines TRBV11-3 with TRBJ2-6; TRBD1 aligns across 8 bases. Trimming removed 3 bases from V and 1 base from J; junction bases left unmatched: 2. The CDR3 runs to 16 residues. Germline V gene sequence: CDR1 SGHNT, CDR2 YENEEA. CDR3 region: CASSFNRGSGANVLTF. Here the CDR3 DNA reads TGTGCCAGCAGCTTTAACAGGGGGTCTGGGGCCAACGTCCTGACTTTC.

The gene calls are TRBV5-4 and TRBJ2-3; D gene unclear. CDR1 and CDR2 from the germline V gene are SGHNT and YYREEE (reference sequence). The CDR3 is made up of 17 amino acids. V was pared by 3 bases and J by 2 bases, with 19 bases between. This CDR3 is CASSSLGQRPTTDTQYF. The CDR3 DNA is TGTGCCAGCAGCTCATTAGGGCAGCGACCTACCACAGATACGCAGTATTTT.

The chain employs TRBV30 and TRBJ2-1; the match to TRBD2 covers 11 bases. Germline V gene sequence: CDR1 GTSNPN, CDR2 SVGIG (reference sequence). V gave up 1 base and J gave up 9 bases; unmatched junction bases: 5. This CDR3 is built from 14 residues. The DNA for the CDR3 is TGTGCCTGGAGTGCCGGGACTAGCGGTAGTGAGCAGTTCTTC. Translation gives CAWSAGTSGSEQFF.

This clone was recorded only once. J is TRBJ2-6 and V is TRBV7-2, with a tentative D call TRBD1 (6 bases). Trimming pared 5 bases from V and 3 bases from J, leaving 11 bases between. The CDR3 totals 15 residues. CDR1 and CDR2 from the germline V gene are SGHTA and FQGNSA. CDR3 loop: CASSPHRVGANVLTF. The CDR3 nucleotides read TGTGCCAGCAGCCCCCACAGGGTTGGGGCCAACGTCCTGACTTTC.

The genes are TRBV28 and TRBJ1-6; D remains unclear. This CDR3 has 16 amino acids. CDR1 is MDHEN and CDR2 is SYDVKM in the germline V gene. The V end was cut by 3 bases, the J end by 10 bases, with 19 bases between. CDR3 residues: CASSFTGIPRGSPLHF. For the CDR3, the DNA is TGTGCCAGCAGTTTCACGGGGATTCCAAGAGGATCACCCCTCCACTTT.

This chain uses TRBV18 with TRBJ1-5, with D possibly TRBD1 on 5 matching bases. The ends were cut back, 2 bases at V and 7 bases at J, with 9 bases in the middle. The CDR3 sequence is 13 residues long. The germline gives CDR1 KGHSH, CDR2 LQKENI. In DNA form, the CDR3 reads TGTGCCAGCTCACCAGCAGGGTTCCAGCCCCAGCATTTT. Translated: CASSPAGFQPQHF.